This entry features one T cell receptor (beta chain) sequence. This sample was taken from a study of shared clonotypes between healthy human individuals. Measured with immunoSEQ multiplex PCR; TCRdb has only the in-frame clones, and not every one. The table records some 2,500,000 clones, roughly 93% of them present only once. The CDR3 runs to 16 residues. V was trimmed by 0 bases and J by 6 bases, leaving 18 bases between them. Per the germline V gene, CDR1 is SGHRS and CDR2 is YFSETQ. This receptor was taken from a man younger than 35 in good health. Some clones in this sample may be carry-over from other donors' samples. The sample comprised naive CD4+ T cells from PBMCs. Regarding subset: CD45RA+ positively selected. The chain has TRBV5-1 and TRBJ1-2, with D tentatively TRBD1 (6 bases). The CDR3, as DNA: TGCGCCAGCAGCTTGGGTCATGGCAGGGGTAAGGATGGCTACACCTTC. Its translation: CASSLGHGRGKDGYTF.